Listed here are 9 T cell receptor beta chains from one sample, sequenced in a study of control samples from healthy donors and cancer patients. The assay was immunoSEQ multiplex PCR, and TCRdb's table has in-frame clones only and misses some. Of approximately 160,000 clones in the sample, 80% to 95% were seen once. The specimen was blood. The receptors were sampled from a woman aged 30 to 39 in good health.

The chain combines TRBV28 with TRBJ1-4; TRBD1 is a possible D gene (6 bases). The CDR3 sequence is 16 residues long. Trimming left V 5 bases short and J 6 bases short, with 19 bases between. CDR1 and CDR2 from the germline V gene are MDHEN and SYDVKM. CDR3 sequence: CASSPHMGAEDEKLFF. CDR3 nucleotides: TGTGCCAGCAGTCCCCACATGGGGGCGGAGGATGAAAAACTGTTTTTT.

V and J are TRBV11-2 and TRBJ2-7; 12 positions match TRBD2. The CDR3 is made up of 14 amino acids. Losses at the gene ends were 3 bases for V and 6 bases for J; bases not matched to a gene: 3. The germline V gene has CDR1 SGHAT and CDR2 FQNNGV. Here the CDR3 DNA reads TGTGCCAGCAGCTTGGAGGGACTAGCGGGCGAGCAGTACTTC. Protein product: CASSLEGLAGEQYF.

About this clone: The sample holds other DNA sequences that translate to the same CDR3. V usage is TRBV28 and J usage is TRBJ1-2; D is uncertain. V dropped 3 bases and J dropped 4 bases, with 6 bases sitting between them. Germline CDR1 reads MDHEN; CDR2 reads SYDVKM. CDR3 size: 12 residues. CDR3 residues: CASSFYSYGYTF. CDR3 nucleotide sequence: TGTGCCAGCAGTTTTTACTCCTATGGCTACACCTTC.

The CDR3 loop is CASSDWGASYNEQFF. CDR3 bases: TGTGCCAGCAGCGACTGGGGGGCCTCTTACAATGAGCAGTTCTTC. This chain links TRBV9 with TRBJ2-1; D possibly matches TRBD1 or TRBD2 (6 bases each). The CDR3 covers 15 residues. Deletions cut 3 bases from V and 4 bases from J, with 14 bases between. Germline V gene sequence: CDR1 SGDLS, CDR2 YYNGEE.

The CDR3 DNA follows: TGCGCCAGCAGCTCGGCGAGGAACGGAAACACCATATATTTT. Encoded protein: CASSSARNGNTIYF. V usage is TRBV5-1 and J usage is TRBJ1-3; the D is unclear. CDR1 and CDR2 (germline): SGHRS, YFSETQ. Trimming shortened V by 3 bases and J by 4 bases, and 11 bases separated the two germline ends. The CDR3 totals 14 residues.

This sequence joins TRBV27 and TRBJ1-2; no definite D call. Trimming stripped 7 bases from V and 2 bases from J, with 8 bases between. In germline, CDR1 is MNHEY, CDR2 SMNVEV (reference sequence). This CDR3 is 12 amino acids long. As DNA, the CDR3 is TGTGCCAGCAAGGCAGTGAACTATGGCTACACCTTC. This codes for CASKAVNYGYTF.

The rearrangement uses TRBV3-1 (or the pseudogene TRBV3-2) and TRBJ2-7; 10 bases agree with TRBD2. The J segment lost 0 bases and the V segment lost 2 bases, leaving 7 bases of the junction unmatched. The CDR3 runs to 17 residues. Germline CDR1 is LGHDT and CDR2 is YNNKEL (reference sequence). Here the CDR3 DNA reads TGTGCCAGCAGCCAATCTGGACTAGCGGATAGCTCCTACGAGCAGTACTTC. Translation: CASSQSGLADSSYEQYF.

The chain couples TRBV6-5 to TRBJ2-7, with D unclear. With 4 bases removed from V and 0 bases from J, the gap between germline ends came to 16 bases. Germline CDR1 is MNHEY and CDR2 is SVGAGI. The CDR3 loop spans 16 amino acids. CDR3 bases: TGTGCCAGCAGTTCCACCAGAGGCGGCAGCTCCTACGAGCAGTACTTC. As protein: CASSSTRGGSSYEQYF.

The chain is built from TRBV2 and TRBJ1-1; no clear D gene. There are 14 residues in the CDR3. Germline V lookup: CDR1 SNHLY, CDR2 FYNNEI. Trimming pared 2 bases from V and 1 base from J, leaving 8 bases between. The CDR3 here is CASSETNTNTEAFF. CDR3 sequence (DNA): TGTGCCAGCAGTGAAACCAACACGAACACTGAAGCTTTCTTT.